This entry lists 32 T cell receptor beta chains sequenced from one sample in a study of cytomegalovirus exposure and HLA in healthy donors. PCR employed 60 Vbeta and 13 Jbeta primers. TCRdb keeps only in-frame clones here, not all; method: immunoSEQ multiplex PCR. The sample has about 150,000 clones; approximately 70% are singletons. The specimen was PBMCs. These receptors were obtained from a human donor in good health.

This clone was counted once. The CDR3 DNA follows: TGTGCCAGCAGCTCGGGACTAGCGGGAGAGACCCAGTACTTC. As protein: CASSSGLAGETQYF. The gene calls are TRBV5-4 and TRBJ2-5; 12 bases map to TRBD2. The CDR3 length is 14 residues. Germline V gene lookup returns CDR1 SGHNT and CDR2 YYREEE (reference sequence). V trimming: 3 bases; J trimming: 4 bases; junction bases outside the gene matches: 1.

This clone was observed a handful of times. The V gene is TRBV18, the J gene TRBJ1-1; the D gene is possibly TRBD1 (5 bases). The CDR3 runs to 15 residues. Germline V gene lookup returns CDR1 KGHSH and CDR2 LQKENI. Trimming took off 3 bases at V and 1 base at J, with 12 bases between the two ends. The CDR3 loop reads CASSPPRGQNTEAFF. CDR3 nucleotides: TGTGCCAGCTCACCGCCTAGGGGCCAGAACACTGAAGCTTTCTTT. Drawing the rest from reference TRBV18 and TRBJ1-1, the complete variable domain is NAGVMQNPRHLVRRRGQEARLRCSPMKGHSHVYWYRQLPEEGLKFMVYLQKENIIDESGMPKERFSAEFPKEGPSILRIQQVVRGDSAAYFCASSPPRGQNTEAFFGQGTRLTVV.

This chain connects TRBV18 to TRBJ2-1; D unclear. The CDR3 consists of 12 residues. Between the trimmed V and J ends, which lost 5 bases and 5 bases, there was a span of 7 bases. CDR1 KGHSH and CDR2 LQKENI come from the germline V gene. CDR3 DNA: TGTGCCAGCTCAGTCAGTGACAATGAGCAGTTCTTC. It translates to CASSVSDNEQFF.

This sequence joins TRBV10-3 and TRBJ2-7; 10 nucleotides align to TRBD2. Germline V gene sequence: CDR1 ENHRY, CDR2 SYGVKD. This CDR3 is 13 amino acids long. J lost 4 bases, V lost 8 bases, and 5 bases had no gene match. CDR3 bases: TGTGCCATCTTGGCTAGCGGGGGTTACGAGCAGTACTTC. Protein: CAILASGGYEQYF.

J is TRBJ2-7 and V is TRBV27; the match to TRBD2 covers 10 bases. Germline CDR1 MNHEY, CDR2 SMNVEV (reference sequence). V was pared by 0 bases and J by 6 bases, with 11 bases of the junction left unmatched. The length of the CDR3 is 17 residues. The DNA of the CDR3 is TGTGCCAGCAGTTTATCTGGGAGGGCTAGCGGGAGAGGCGAGCAGTACTTC. The encoded protein is CASSLSGRASGRGEQYF.

This sequence joins TRBV7-6 and TRBJ2-7, with 9 nucleotides matching TRBD1. The V and J ends lost 5 bases and 4 bases, in that order; junction bases with no gene match: 12. The germline CDR1 and CDR2 sequences are SGHVS and FNYEAQ. CDR3 length: 16 amino acids. The CDR3 protein is CASSRPRDREGYEQYF. In DNA form, the CDR3 reads TGTGCCAGCAGCCGCCCGCGGGACAGGGAAGGATACGAGCAGTACTTC.

J is TRBJ2-7 and V is TRBV27, with 10 bases that match TRBD2. Germline V gene data show CDR1 as MNHEY and CDR2 as SMNVEV (reference sequence). J was trimmed by 3 bases and V by 6 bases; bases with no gene match: 8. The length of the CDR3 is 15 residues. The CDR3 sequence: CASRARTSGLYEQYF. CDR3 bases: TGTGCCAGCAGAGCTAGGACTAGCGGCCTCTACGAGCAGTACTTC.

The chain recombines TRBV19 with TRBJ2-2, with D unclear. Germline CDR1 and CDR2: LNHDA and SQIVND (reference sequence). V dropped 2 bases and J dropped 6 bases, with 16 bases sitting between them. CDR3 length equals 16 residues. This CDR3 reads CASSILPGNSAGELFF. CDR3 DNA: TGTGCCAGTAGTATACTGCCGGGTAACTCTGCCGGGGAGCTGTTTTTT.

A few counts support this clone. The rearrangement links TRBV23-1 to TRBJ2-1, with no clear D. TRBV23-1 is flagged as an ORF with uncertain function. This CDR3 has 16 amino acids. V dropped 1 base and J dropped 8 bases, with 18 bases sitting between them. The CDR3 DNA is TGCGCCAGCAGTCAATTGGTGCGGCCGCCTATGGATGAGCAGTTCTTC. Translating it yields CASSQLVRPPMDEQFF.

This sequence joins TRBV7-9 and TRBJ2-3, with 8 positions matching TRBD2. V was pared by 8 bases and J by 1 base, with 5 bases of the junction left unmatched. Per the germline V gene, CDR1 is SEHNR and CDR2 is FQNEAQ (reference sequence). CDR3 length equals 14 residues. The CDR3 region is CASQLAAGTDTQYF. The CDR3, as DNA: TGTGCCAGCCAACTAGCGGCCGGCACAGATACGCAGTATTTT.

The sample holds a few counts of this clone. This sequence joins TRBV16 and TRBJ1-4, with D possibly being TRBD1 (5 bases). Trimming shortened V by 4 bases and J by 3 bases, and 9 bases separated the two germline ends. The CDR3 extends over 14 amino acids. From germline, CDR1 is KGHSY and CDR2 FQNENV. CDR3 in amino acids: CASSPGGANEKLFF. CDR3 nucleotide sequence: TGTGCCAGCAGCCCTGGGGGGGCTAATGAAAAACTGTTTTTT.

The table lists this clone with a few counts. V and J are TRBV5-1 and TRBJ2-3, with 9 bases lining up with TRBD2. The germline V gene encodes CDR1 SGHRS and CDR2 YFSETQ. CDR3 length equals 15 residues. The V and J ends lost 2 bases and 2 bases, in that order; junction bases with no gene match: 3. In nucleotides, the CDR3 is TGCGCCAGCAGCTTTAGCGGGAGTGACACAGATACGCAGTATTTT. This encodes CASSFSGSDTDTQYF.

The J gene is TRBJ2-1, the V gene TRBV12-5, with TRBD2 matching over 14 bases. The length of the CDR3 is 16 residues. Germline V gene lookup returns CDR1 LGHNT and CDR2 FRNRAP. After removal of 5 bases from V and 4 bases from J, the junction contained 4 bases not matched to a gene. The CDR3 nucleotides read TGTGCTAGTGGTACCGGGACTAGCGGGAGTTACAATGAGCAGTTCTTC. The encoded protein is CASGTGTSGSYNEQFF.

The chain carries TRBV28 and TRBJ2-7, with 8 bases aligning to TRBD2. Germline V gene sequence: CDR1 MDHEN, CDR2 SYDVKM. The CDR3 is made up of 14 amino acids. V lost 2 bases and J lost 6; bases outside the gene matches: 6. The DNA for the CDR3 is TGTGCCAGCAGTTTACGCGGGAGGTTCGGCGAGCAGTACTTC. Translation: CASSLRGRFGEQYF.

This chain connects TRBV27 to TRBJ2-3, with 7 bases identical to TRBD2. CDR3 length: 12 residues. Germline V lookup: CDR1 MNHEY, CDR2 SMNVEV (reference sequence). CDR3 sequence: CAIGGVTDTQYF. The CDR3 region has the DNA TGTGCAATTGGGGGGGTCACAGATACGCAGTATTTT.

The genes are TRBV9 and TRBJ2-7; weak D call: TRBD1 (5 bases). Germline lookup yields CDR1 SGDLS and CDR2 YYNGEE. Trimming left V 0 bases short and J 2 bases short, with 12 bases between. The CDR3 spans 15 residues. Here the CDR3 DNA reads TGTGCCAGCAGCGTAGCGGGCGGCAGGGCCTACGAGCAGTACTTC. It codes for CASSVAGGRAYEQYF.

The chain carries TRBV9 and TRBJ2-1; 7 bases match TRBD1. The germline V gene has CDR1 SGDLS and CDR2 YYNGEE. This CDR3 is 19 amino acids long. Unmatched junction bases numbered 12, after V lost 0 bases and J lost 0 bases. CDR3: CASSVEEQGWDRSYNEQFF. The CDR3 region has the DNA TGTGCCAGCAGCGTAGAGGAACAGGGGTGGGACCGCTCCTACAATGAGCAGTTCTTC.

The chain has TRBV4-1 and TRBJ2-1; 11 bases line up with TRBD1. CDR3 length: 20 amino acids. Per germline, CDR1 MGHRA and CDR2 YSYEKL. J gave up 0 bases and V 2 bases, and 12 bases lay outside the gene matches. CDR3: CASSQPGTGGYGSSYNEQFF. CDR3 DNA: TGCGCCAGCAGCCAACCCGGGACAGGGGGGTACGGCTCCTCCTACAATGAGCAGTTCTTC.

The J gene is TRBJ1-4, the V gene TRBV28; 9 nucleotides agree with TRBD1. The germline gives CDR1 MDHEN, CDR2 SYDVKM. Losses at the gene ends were 7 bases for V and 3 bases for J; bases not matched to a gene: 3. The CDR3 sequence is 14 residues long. The CDR3 loop reads CASTGDRANEKLFF. The CDR3 coding sequence is TGTGCCAGCACCGGGGACAGGGCTAATGAAAAACTGTTTTTT. The variable domain in full, with the rest retrieved from reference TRBV28 and TRBJ1-4, is DVKVTQSSRYLVKRTGEKVFLECVQDMDHENMFWYRQDPGLGLRLIYFSYDVKMKEKGDIPEGYSVSREKKERFSLILESASTNQTSMYLCASTGDRANEKLFFGSGTQLSVL.

The chain couples TRBV10-3 to TRBJ2-5; 7 bases line up with TRBD1. The CDR3 extends over 13 amino acids. Trimming took 2 bases from V and 3 from J; bases not matched to a gene: 0. Germline V gene data show CDR1 as ENHRY and CDR2 as SYGVKD. In DNA, the CDR3 is TGTGCCATCAGTGAGGGGACAGAAGAGACCCAGTACTTC. As protein: CAISEGTEETQYF.

On this clone itself: The sample holds other DNA sequences that translate to the same CDR3. The chain links TRBV5-8 to TRBJ1-2; D not certain. Per the germline V gene, CDR1 is SGHTS and CDR2 is YDEGEE. The CDR3 sequence is 14 residues long. Trimming took off 4 bases at V and 2 bases at J, with 12 bases between the two ends. The CDR3 nucleotides read TGTGCCAGCAGCCTGGCCGGAGGGAACTATGGCTACACCTTC. As protein: CASSLAGGNYGYTF.

This clone was detected a few times. The chain is built from TRBV4-1 and TRBJ1-5; TRBD1 agrees at 7 bases. The ends lost 2 bases at V and 7 bases at J; junction bases unmatched: 8. CDR3 length equals 15 residues. Per the germline V gene, CDR1 is MGHRA and CDR2 is YSYEKL. CDR3 coding DNA: TGCGCCAGCAGCCAACGACAGGGAAGTGGGCAGCCCCAGCATTTT. This translates into CASSQRQGSGQPQHF.

This rearrangement joins TRBV6-5 to TRBJ2-5; the match to TRBD2 covers 10 bases. This CDR3 spans 13 amino acids. CDR1 and CDR2 from the germline V gene are MNHEY and SVGAGI. V was clipped by 11 bases and J by 1 base; unmatched bases: 4. The CDR3 DNA is TGTGCCGTCCGGACTAGCGGCCAAGAGACCCAGTACTTC. Its protein product is CAVRTSGQETQYF.

This clone showed up just a few times. V and J are TRBV9 and TRBJ1-2; 7 bases align to TRBD1. This CDR3 spans 13 amino acids. Losses at the gene ends were 5 bases for V and 5 bases for J; bases not matched to a gene: 6. Per germline, CDR1 SGDLS and CDR2 YYNGEE. CDR3 sequence reads: CASSLTGVYGYTF. In DNA, the CDR3 is TGTGCCAGCAGTCTTACAGGGGTGTATGGCTACACCTTC.

This chain connects TRBV5-8 to TRBJ2-6, with no clear D. The CDR3 length is 16 residues. The V gene's germline CDR1 is SGHTS and CDR2 YDEGEE. Trimming left V 0 bases short and J 2 bases short, with 9 bases between. The CDR3 reads CASSLGRTPGANVLTF. The CDR3, as DNA: TGTGCCAGCAGCTTGGGGAGAACCCCTGGGGCCAACGTCCTGACTTTC. Using reference TRBV5-8 and TRBJ2-6 for the parts outside the CDR3, the full variable domain is EAGVTQSPTHLIKTRGQQATLRCSPISGHTSVYWYQQALGLGLQFLLWYDEGEERNRGNFPPRFSGRQFPNYSSELNVNALELEDSALYLCASSLGRTPGANVLTFGAGSRLTVL.

This clone was recorded a few times. The rearrangement links TRBV29-1 to TRBJ2-7; 8 bases are a match to TRBD1. This CDR3 region has 14 residues. The ends lost 6 bases at V and 2 bases at J; junction bases unmatched: 9. CDR1 SQVTM and CDR2 ANQGSEA come from the germline V gene. CDR3 sequence reads: CSVVFPGQAYEQYF. In DNA, the CDR3 is TGCAGCGTAGTTTTTCCGGGACAGGCCTACGAGCAGTACTTC.

V gene TRBV7-8 combines with J gene TRBJ2-7; the match to TRBD2 covers 11 bases. The junction had 5 bases not matched to a gene; V was cut back by 5 bases and J by 2 bases. Germline assignment: CDR1 SGHVS and CDR2 FQNEAQ. This CDR3 comprises 15 residues. The CDR3 bases are TGTGCCAGCAGCCCTGGACTAGCGGGCACCTACGAGCAGTACTTC. Protein sequence: CASSPGLAGTYEQYF. The full variable domain, rest sourced from reference TRBV7-8 and TRBJ2-7, is GAGVSQSPRYKVAKRGQDVALRCDPISGHVSLFWYQQALGQGPEFLTYFQNEAQLDKSGLPSDRFFAERPEGSVSTLKIQRTQQEDSAVYLCASSPGLAGTYEQYFGPGTRLTVT.

A few counts support this clone. CDR3 bases: TGTGCCAGCAGCTCCCGGGGAGCGGGAGGGCCGGTAAGACGGACCGGGGAGCTGTTTTTT. This sequence encodes CASSSRGAGGPVRRTGELFF. This rearrangement joins TRBV7-3 to TRBJ2-2; 10 positions match TRBD2. There are 20 residues in the CDR3. Germline V gene sequence: CDR1 SGHTA, CDR2 FQGTGA. Germline trimming cut 4 bases from V and 5 bases from J; bases unmatched to any gene: 19.

This clone has a handful of counts. The CDR3 DNA sequence: TGTGCCAGCAGCTTGGTGTCCATCCCCGGGGAGCTGTTTTTT. Its protein is CASSLVSIPGELFF. The chain has TRBV5-4 and TRBJ2-2; no firm D call. V lost 0 bases, J lost 6 bases, and 9 bases lay in between. The CDR3 has 14 amino acids. Germline CDR1 SGHNT, CDR2 YYREEE (reference sequence).

The CDR3 loop reads CASSYGRDREREQYF. The CDR3 bases are TGTGCCAGCAGTTACGGTCGCGACAGGGAGCGCGAGCAGTACTTC. The chain has TRBV6-5 and TRBJ2-5; 7 positions match TRBD1. The DNA end favors TRBJ2-7, so the J call may be wrong. Germline V gene sequence: CDR1 MNHEY, CDR2 SVGAGI. CDR3 size: 15 residues.

The chain is built from TRBV28 and TRBJ2-2; a possible D gene is TRBD1 (6 bases). The CDR3 runs 15 residues. V lost 3 bases and J 0 bases, leaving 8 bases between the germline ends. Germline CDR1 reads MDHEN; CDR2 reads SYDVKM. CDR3: CASSLGHANTGELFF. CDR3 coding DNA: TGTGCCAGCAGTTTGGGACATGCGAACACCGGGGAGCTGTTTTTT.

Only a few counts were recorded for this clone. Here the CDR3 reads CASRSTGLAFF. The CDR3 DNA sequence: TGTGCCAGCAGGTCGACAGGGTTAGCTTTCTTT. The rearrangement links TRBV7-9 to TRBJ1-1; 7 positions match TRBD1. V lost 6 bases and J lost 10; bases outside the gene matches: 5. Germline V lookup: CDR1 SEHNR, CDR2 FQNEAQ (reference sequence). CDR3 length: 11 residues.